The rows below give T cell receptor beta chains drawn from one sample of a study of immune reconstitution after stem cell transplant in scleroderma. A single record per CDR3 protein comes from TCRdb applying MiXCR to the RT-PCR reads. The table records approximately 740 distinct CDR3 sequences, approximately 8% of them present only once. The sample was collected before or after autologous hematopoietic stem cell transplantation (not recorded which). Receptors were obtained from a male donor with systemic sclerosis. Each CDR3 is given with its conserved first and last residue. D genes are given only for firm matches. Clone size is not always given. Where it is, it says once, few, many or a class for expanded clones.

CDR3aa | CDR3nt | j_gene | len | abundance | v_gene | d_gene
CASSPTTALNTEAFF | TGTGCCAGCTCACCCACGACAGCTCTGAACACTGAAGCTTTCTTT | TRBJ1-1 | 15 | large | TRBV18 | -
CASRGQAISGNTIYF | TGTGCCAGTAGAGGACAGGCGATCTCTGGAAACACCATATATTTT | TRBJ1-3 | 15 | - | TRBV19 | TRBD1
CASSFVTAGLYGYTF | TGTGCCAGCAGTTTTGTGACGGCCGGACTCTATGGCTACACCTTC | TRBJ1-2 | 15 | - | TRBV28 | -
CASSYREIDTQYF | TGTGCTAGCAGCTATCGCGAAATAGATACGCAGTATTTT | TRBJ2-3 | 13 | - | TRBV7-7 | -
CAISDRAGDTEAFF | TGTGCCATCAGTGATAGGGCAGGGGACACTGAAGCTTTCTTT | TRBJ1-1 | 14 | - | TRBV10-3 | -
CSVGHSNTGELFF | TGCAGCGTTGGACACTCGAACACCGGGGAGCTGTTTTTT | TRBJ2-2 | 13 | medium-sized | TRBV29-1 | -
CSARDFASPIEQFF | TGCAGTGCTAGAGATTTCGCTAGCCCAATCGAGCAGTTCTTC | TRBJ2-1 | 14 | medium-sized | TRBV20-1 | -
CASSWGGPGPYGYTF | TGTGCCAGCAGCTGGGGCGGACCCGGCCCCTATGGCTACACCTTC | TRBJ1-2 | 15 | - | TRBV7-9 | -
CASSFSGGRWEQYF | TGTGCCAGCAGCTTCTCAGGGGGGCGGTGGGAGCAGTACTTC | TRBJ2-7 | 14 | large | TRBV11-2 | -